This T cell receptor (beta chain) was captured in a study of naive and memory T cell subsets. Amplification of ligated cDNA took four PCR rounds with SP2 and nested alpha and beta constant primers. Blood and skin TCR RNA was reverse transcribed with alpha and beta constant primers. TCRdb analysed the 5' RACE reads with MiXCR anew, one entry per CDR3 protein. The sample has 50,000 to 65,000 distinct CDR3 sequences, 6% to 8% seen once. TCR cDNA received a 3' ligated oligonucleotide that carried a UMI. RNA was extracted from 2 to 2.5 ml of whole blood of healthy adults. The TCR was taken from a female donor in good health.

The CDR3 DNA reads as TGTGCCAGCAGGTGGACAGGTCAAGAGACCCAGTACTTC. This sequence encodes CASRWTGQETQYF. The chain uses TRBV5-5 and TRBJ2-5; 7 bases are a match to TRBD1. V trimming: 5 bases; J trimming: 2 bases; junction bases outside the gene matches: 3. The CDR3 is 13 amino acids. The V gene's germline CDR1 is SGHKS and CDR2 YYEKEE (reference sequence).